The 29 T cell receptor beta chains reported below all come from one sample, sequenced in a study of T cell responses to AZD1222 COVID-19 vaccine. Sequencing used immunoSEQ multiplex PCR; TCRdb keeps in-frame clones, though not all of them. The sample records 100,000 to 150,000 clones, approximately 85% being singletons. The sample in question was peripheral blood, obtained 28 days after the second dose of the MenACWY control vaccine. The receptor source for this set is an adult who received the MenACWY meningococcal vaccine as a control.

The chain is built from TRBV5-4 and TRBJ2-3; the D gene is possibly TRBD2 (5 bases). CDR3 size: 15 residues. In germline, CDR1 is SGHNT, CDR2 YYREEE (reference sequence). Trimming stripped 0 bases from V and 5 bases from J, with 13 bases between. The CDR3, as DNA: TGTGCCAGCAGCTTGGTGGGGAGTCTTAGAGATACGCAGTATTTT. Amino acid sequence: CASSLVGSLRDTQYF.

This sequence joins TRBV7-2 and TRBJ2-1; unclear D gene. The CDR3 covers 17 residues. Trimming left V 4 bases short and J 6 bases short, with 22 bases between. From germline, CDR1 is SGHTA and CDR2 FQGNSA. CDR3 bases: TGTGCCAGCAGCTCTCCGGTGGTCGCCCCGAAAATCAATGAGCAGTTCTTC. Protein product: CASSSPVVAPKINEQFF.

As for this clone: The junction differs from germline at one of its ends, possibly a read error. The DNA of the CDR3 is TGTGCTAGCAGCCCCGGCTCGGGGACGGAGACCCAGTACTTC. Its protein is CASSPGSGTETQYF. This sequence joins TRBV7-7 and TRBJ2-5; D may be TRBD1 or TRBD2 (5 bases each). From germline, CDR1 is SSHAT and CDR2 FNYEAQ (reference sequence). The CDR3 spans 14 residues.

The rearrangement links TRBV7-9 to TRBJ1-1, with 8 bases aligning to TRBD1. The CDR3 contains 13 residues. The V segment lost 3 bases and the J segment 7 bases; nucleotides outside the gene matches: 4. Germline V gives CDR1 SEHNR, CDR2 FQNEAQ (reference sequence). The CDR3, as DNA: TGTGCCAGCAGCTTGGACAGGGAGGTTGAAGCTTTCTTT. This gives the protein CASSLDREVEAFF.

The J gene is TRBJ1-1, the V gene TRBV9, with no clear D. V lost 1 base to trimming and J lost 1 base, with 8 bases between them. The V gene's germline CDR1 is SGDLS and CDR2 YYNGEE. The CDR3 length is 14 residues. CDR3 DNA: TGTGCCAGCAGCGTAAGGTCTGCGAACACTGAAGCTTTCTTT. Translation gives CASSVRSANTEAFF.

The V gene is TRBV19, the J gene TRBJ1-2; tentative D call: TRBD1 (5 bases). V lost 3 bases and J lost 0, with 11 bases in between. The length of the CDR3 is 15 residues. Germline values: CDR1 LNHDA, CDR2 SQIVND (reference sequence). This CDR3 is CASSITTATNYGYTF. The CDR3 bases are TGTGCCAGTAGTATCACGACAGCCACTAACTATGGCTACACCTTC.

V gene TRBV7-8 combines with J gene TRBJ2-7; D might be TRBD1 (7 bases). The CDR3 loop spans 14 amino acids. Deletions cut 5 bases from V and 1 base from J, with 12 bases between. Germline V gene lookup returns CDR1 SGHVS and CDR2 FQNEAQ. CDR3 nucleotides: TGTGCCAGCAGCCCGACAGGGAGGTCCTACGAGCAGTACTTC. Protein product: CASSPTGRSYEQYF.

This clone was recorded a few times. The CDR3 DNA reads as TGTGCCAGCAGCGACAAAACCGCGACAGGGATATTAGAAAAACTGTTTTTT. Encoded protein: CASSDKTATGILEKLFF. The chain links TRBV3-1 (or the pseudogene TRBV3-2) to TRBJ1-4; 7 bases match TRBD1. The germline CDR1 and CDR2 sequences are LGHDT and YNNKEL (reference sequence). This CDR3 has 17 residues. V trimming: 5 bases; J trimming: 8 bases; junction bases outside the gene matches: 17.

V gene TRBV11-3 combines with J gene TRBJ1-1; 7 bases match TRBD1. V lost 3 bases, J lost 5 bases, and 6 bases stayed unmatched. The germline gives CDR1 SGHNT, CDR2 YENEEA. CDR3 length: 14 residues. The CDR3 coding sequence is TGTGCCAGCAGCTTTCAAGGGGGCGAAACTGAAGCTTTCTTT. As protein: CASSFQGGETEAFF.

V gene TRBV6-5 combines with J gene TRBJ1-3, with a tentative D call TRBD1 (5 bases). Germline CDR1 reads MNHEY; CDR2 reads SVGAGI. The V end was cut by 4 bases, the J end by 0 bases, with 13 bases between. The CDR3 contains 16 residues. The CDR3 region has the DNA TGTGCCAGCAGTTGGGGGACGGGTAACTCTGGAAACACCATATATTTT. Protein product: CASSWGTGNSGNTIYF.

The rearrangement links TRBV18 to TRBJ1-1, with D hard to call. From germline, CDR1 is KGHSH and CDR2 LQKENI. The CDR3 has 14 residues. Trimming removed 2 bases from V and 1 base from J, with 8 bases in between. CDR3 in DNA: TGTGCCAGCTCACCAATACACAAGAACACTGAAGCTTTCTTT. Its protein is CASSPIHKNTEAFF. The variable domain in full, with the rest retrieved from reference TRBV18 and TRBJ1-1, is NAGVMQNPRHLVRRRGQEARLRCSPMKGHSHVYWYRQLPEEGLKFMVYLQKENIIDESGMPKERFSAEFPKEGPSILRIQQVVRGDSAAYFCASSPIHKNTEAFFGQGTRLTVV.

This chain joins TRBV5-1 and TRBJ1-1; tentative D call: TRBD1 (5 bases). This CDR3 has 18 residues. V shed 3 bases and J shed 1 base, with 22 bases lying between them. Germline values: CDR1 SGHRS, CDR2 YFSETQ. CDR3 sequence (DNA): TGCGCCAGCAGCTGGATGGGGGGATGGGTCCTCGGGAACACTGAAGCTTTCTTT. Translated: CASSWMGGWVLGNTEAFF.

This chain links TRBV5-8 with TRBJ1-5; D is perhaps TRBD1 (5 bases). The CDR3 sequence is 15 residues long. Trimming left V 4 bases short and J 0 bases short, with 11 bases between. CDR1 is SGHTS, CDR2 YDEGEE, per germline. CDR3 sequence reads: CASSRGFSSNQPQHF. DNA for the CDR3: TGTGCCAGCAGCCGGGGGTTTTCTAGCAATCAGCCCCAGCATTTT.

The DNA of the CDR3 is TGCAGTGCTAGTGTGGGAGGGGATAGGAACACTGAAGCTTTCTTT. Amino acid sequence: CSASVGGDRNTEAFF. The rearrangement uses TRBV20-1 and TRBJ1-1; D is possibly TRBD1 (5 bases). The germline V gene has CDR1 DFQATT and CDR2 SNEGSKA (reference sequence). V was shortened by 3 bases and J by 1 base, with 15 bases between the two germline ends. CDR3 length: 15 amino acids.

This chain uses TRBV5-4 with TRBJ2-3, with D unclear. The CDR3 loop spans 15 amino acids. V lost 0 bases, J lost 0 bases, and 8 bases lay in between. Germline CDR1 SGHNT, CDR2 YYREEE (reference sequence). The CDR3 nucleotides read TGTGCCAGCAGCTTGGCAACAGCTAGCACAGATACGCAGTATTTT. This translates into CASSLATASTDTQYF.

The genes are TRBV1 and TRBJ2-6; the table's D call of TRBD2 was not tested on the DNA. TRBV1 is a known pseudogene. There are 17 residues in the CDR3. The CDR3 DNA reads as TGCACCAGCAGTATCGTTAGTTTGCAAAGTCGGGCCAACGTCCTGACTTTC. Encoded protein: CTSSIVSLQSRANVLTF.

This rearrangement joins TRBV4-1 to TRBJ1-2; D is ambiguous. Trimming stripped 2 bases from V and 3 bases from J, with 16 bases between. This CDR3 has 16 residues. From germline, CDR1 is MGHRA and CDR2 YSYEKL. CDR3 DNA: TGCGCCAGCAGCCAAACGACAAACTCTTGGCACTATGGCTACACCTTC. It codes for CASSQTTNSWHYGYTF.

This clone was seen only once. The V call is TRBV5-1, the J call TRBJ1-1, with D hard to call. From germline, CDR1 is SGHRS and CDR2 YFSETQ. The CDR3 extends over 17 amino acids. Trimming shortened V by 2 bases and J by 5 bases, and 22 bases separated the two germline ends. Written as DNA, the CDR3 is TGCGCCAGCAGCTTCCCCGTCGTGGGGATGGGGAGAACTGAAGCTTTCTTT. Amino acids: CASSFPVVGMGRTEAFF.

This rearrangement joins TRBV6-5 to TRBJ2-2; TRBD2 matches 8 bases. The CDR3 contains 14 residues. J was trimmed by 6 bases and V by 4 bases; bases with no gene match: 4. Germline CDR1 is MNHEY and CDR2 is SVGAGI. This CDR3 reads CASSSRGEAGELFF. The CDR3, as DNA: TGTGCCAGCAGTTCGCGGGGGGAGGCCGGGGAGCTGTTTTTT.

J is TRBJ1-2 and V is TRBV6-5, with no clear D. CDR1 MNHEY and CDR2 SVGAGI come from the germline V gene. The CDR3 extends over 14 amino acids. The V gene lost 6 bases and the J gene lost 3 bases, with 14 bases spanning the gap. The CDR3 here is CASSRDWGYYGYTF. CDR3 nucleotide sequence: TGTGCCAGCAGCCGAGACTGGGGTTACTATGGCTACACCTTC.

This chain joins TRBV7-9 and TRBJ2-7, with a weak D call TRBD1 (6 bases). This CDR3 region has 14 residues. Trimming pared 2 bases from V and 6 bases from J, leaving 14 bases between. Germline assignment: CDR1 SEHNR and CDR2 FQNEAQ (reference sequence). In nucleotides, the CDR3 is TGTGCCAGCAGCTTACCAGGGGAACTCTCCGAGCAGTACTTC. Translating it yields CASSLPGELSEQYF.

The J gene is TRBJ2-7, the V gene TRBV5-4, with no clear D. Looked up from germline, CDR1 is SGHNT and CDR2 is YYREEE (reference sequence). The CDR3 is 15 residues long. V was clipped by 1 base and J by 0 bases, with 11 bases between them. The CDR3 region has the DNA TGTGCCAGCAGCTTGCCGGACGAACACTCCTACGAGCAGTACTTC. Amino acids: CASSLPDEHSYEQYF.

This clone is a singleton in its sample. The chain is built from TRBV4-1 and TRBJ1-5, with unresolved D. Germline loops: CDR1 MGHRA, CDR2 YSYEKL. V was pared by 0 bases and J by 4 bases, with 4 bases between. The CDR3 runs to 13 residues. The CDR3 reads CASSQDPNQPQHF. Here the CDR3 DNA reads TGCGCCAGCAGCCAAGACCCTAATCAGCCCCAGCATTTT.

The chain links TRBV29-1 to TRBJ2-3; D may correspond to TRBD1 or TRBD2 (5 bases each). This CDR3 is 14 amino acids long. Looked up from germline, CDR1 is SQVTM and CDR2 is ANQGSEA. Between the trimmed V and J ends, which lost 1 base and 1 base, there was a span of 9 bases. CDR3 coding DNA: TGCAGCGTTGAAGGGGACCGCGGCACAGATACGCAGTATTTT. Residues: CSVEGDRGTDTQYF.

In this sample, this clone turned up a few times. The chain joins TRBV12-3 or TRBV12-4 to TRBJ2-7; the D is unclear. Trimming took off 6 bases at V and 2 bases at J, with 11 bases between the two ends. The CDR3 sequence is 13 residues long. In nucleotides, the CDR3 is TGTGCCAGCAGCCAACAGACAACCTACGAGCAGTACTTC. Residues: CASSQQTTYEQYF.

Only a few counts were recorded for this clone. This chain links TRBV11-3 with TRBJ2-1; D is unclear. Germline loops: CDR1 SGHNT, CDR2 YENEEA. Trimming took off 3 bases at V and 6 bases at J, with 9 bases between the two ends. The CDR3 runs 13 residues. Written as DNA, the CDR3 is TGTGCCAGCAGCTTGAATTTGCCCAATGAGCAGTTCTTC. Protein: CASSLNLPNEQFF.

This clone was found a few times. The chain combines TRBV11-3 with TRBJ1-4; possible D gene TRBD1, 5 bases. This CDR3 contains 14 residues. Deletions cut 3 bases from V and 6 bases from J, with 11 bases between. Germline CDR1 is SGHNT and CDR2 is YENEEA. The chain's CDR3 is CASSFGGSDEKLFF. CDR3 DNA sequence: TGTGCCAGCAGCTTCGGGGGATCCGATGAAAAACTGTTTTTT.

The V gene is TRBV7-9, the J gene TRBJ2-1; TRBD2 is a possible D gene (5 bases). The CDR3 extends over 13 amino acids. Between the trimmed V and J ends, which lost 5 bases and 10 bases, there was a span of 15 bases. CDR1 and CDR2 from the germline V gene are SEHNR and FQNEAQ (reference sequence). The CDR3 loop is CASSPLRTPEQFF. CDR3 nucleotides: TGTGCCAGCAGCCCCCTTCGGACTCCAGAGCAGTTCTTC.

CDR3 DNA sequence: TGCGCCAGCAGCTTGGATACAGGGTTATATGGCTACACCTTC. It translates to CASSLDTGLYGYTF. The chain employs TRBV5-1 and TRBJ1-2; maybe TRBD1 (6 bases). Trimming stripped 0 bases from V and 5 bases from J, with 11 bases between. The CDR3 contains 14 residues. Looked up from germline, CDR1 is SGHRS and CDR2 is YFSETQ.